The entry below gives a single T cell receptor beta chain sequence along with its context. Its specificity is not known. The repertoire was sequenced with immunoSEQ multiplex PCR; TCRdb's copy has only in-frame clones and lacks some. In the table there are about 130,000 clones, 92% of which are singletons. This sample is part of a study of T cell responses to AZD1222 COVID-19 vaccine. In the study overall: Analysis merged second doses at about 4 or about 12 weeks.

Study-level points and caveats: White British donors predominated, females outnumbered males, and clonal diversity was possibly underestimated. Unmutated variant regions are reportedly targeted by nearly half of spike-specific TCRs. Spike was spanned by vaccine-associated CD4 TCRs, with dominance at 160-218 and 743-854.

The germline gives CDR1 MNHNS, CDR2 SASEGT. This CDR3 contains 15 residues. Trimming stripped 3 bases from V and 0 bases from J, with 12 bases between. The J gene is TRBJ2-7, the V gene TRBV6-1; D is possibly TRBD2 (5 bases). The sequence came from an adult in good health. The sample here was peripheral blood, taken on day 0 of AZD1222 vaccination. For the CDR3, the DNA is TGTGCCAGCAGTGACGCCGAGGGCAACTCCTACGAGCAGTACTTC. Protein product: CASSDAEGNSYEQYF.